These T cell receptor beta chains were read from a single sample in a study of beta chain features in type 1 diabetes. Clones were sequenced by immunoSEQ multiplex PCR, and TCRdb holds only the in-frame ones, with some missing. The repertoire holds 600,000 to 700,000 clones, with roughly 12% as singletons. The sequencing input was naive CD4+ T cells from blood. Receptors originate from a man aged 18 to 30 with type 1 diabetes. Both conserved end residues are part of each CDR3. A D gene is named only where the DNA matches it firmly. Rows give clone size only sometimes, using once, few, many, or a class for an expanded clone.

cdr3_nt cdr3_aa clone_size v_call d_call j_call
TGTGCCAGCAGCCGCACAGGAAACTATGGCTACACCTTC CASSRTGNYGYTF - TRBV13 - TRBJ1-2
TGTGCCAGCAGCCCCCGGACAGATGACTATGGCTACACCTTC CASSPRTDDYGYTF - TRBV9 - TRBJ1-2
TGTGCCTGGTGGGACAGTGGCTATGGCTACACCTTC CAWWDSGYGYTF few TRBV30 TRBD1 TRBJ1-2
TGTGCCAGTAGTTCACAGGGGGACACTGAAGCTTTCTTT CASSSQGDTEAFF few TRBV19 TRBD1 TRBJ1-1
TGTGCCAGCAGCGTAGGGACAGCGAACACCGGGGAGCTGTTTTTT CASSVGTANTGELFF few TRBV5-8 TRBD1 TRBJ2-2
TGCAGCGCCCGACTAGCGGGGGAGCCAGATACGCAGTATTTT CSARLAGEPDTQYF few TRBV29-1 TRBD2 TRBJ2-3
TGTGCCAGCAGCTCACTAGCGGGGGGACCCCAGGAGTATTTT CASSSLAGGPQEYF few TRBV9 TRBD2 TRBJ2-3
TGTGCCAGCAGTTACTGGGGCAGGGCTGGGGCCAACGTCCTGACTTTC CASSYWGRAGANVLTF few TRBV6-5 - TRBJ2-6
TGTGCCAGCAGTGAAGCTGGGGGATGGAATAATTCACCCCTCCACTTT CASSEAGGWNNSPLHF few TRBV2 - TRBJ1-6
TGTGCCAGCAGTTTCCAGGACAGCCATTCACCCCTCCACTTT CASSFQDSHSPLHF - TRBV28 - TRBJ1-6
TGTGCCAGCAGCTTAGCGGACAGGGGGAATGAGCAGTTCTTC CASSLADRGNEQFF - TRBV7-2 TRBD1 TRBJ2-1
TGTGCCAGCAGTCCGAACAGGCACCAAGAGACCCAGTACTTC CASSPNRHQETQYF - TRBV27 - TRBJ2-5
TGTGCCAGCAGCTTAAGGGCGGACCAAGAGACCCAGTACTTC CASSLRADQETQYF few TRBV7-3 - TRBJ2-5
TGTGCCAGTAGTATTGCCGGGACTCAAGCCTACGAGCAGTACTTC CASSIAGTQAYEQYF few TRBV19 - TRBJ2-7
TGTGCCAGCAGCGCATCGACTGTCTCCTACGAGCAGTACTTC CASSASTVSYEQYF - TRBV9 - TRBJ2-7
TGTGCTAGCAGCCCCGACAGGGGATCTCAAATTGGAGAGCAGTTCTTC CASSPDRGSQIGEQFF - TRBV7-7 TRBD1 TRBJ2-1
TGTGCCAGCAGCTCCAACATGAACACTGAAGCTTTCTTT CASSSNMNTEAFF few TRBV2 - TRBJ1-1
TGTGCCAGCGGCCCGGCGGGACAAACCTTAGGCTACACCTTC CASGPAGQTLGYTF - TRBV6-6 - TRBJ1-2
TGTGCCAGCAGCCGGGCTCACTACGAGCAGTACTTC CASSRAHYEQYF once TRBV9 - TRBJ2-7
TGTGCCAGCAGCGATGCGGGCCTTCCAGATACGCAGTATTTT CASSDAGLPDTQYF - TRBV11-2 - TRBJ2-3
TGTGCCAGTAGTAACCCGCGACGGATCCTTATCAATGAGCAGTTCTTC CASSNPRRILINEQFF few TRBV19 - TRBJ2-1
TGTGCCAGTAGTATCCTCGGGGAGCTGTTTTTT CASSILGELFF once TRBV19 - TRBJ2-2
TGTGCCAGCAGCTTAGGGGTTTCGGGTGGCTACACCTTC CASSLGVSGGYTF few TRBV7-9 - TRBJ1-2
TGTGCCAGCAGCCAAGGGATAGCGGATACGCAGTATTTT CASSQGIADTQYF - TRBV11-2 - TRBJ2-3
TGTGCCAGTGGGAGCCTCTCCGGGGGGCAAGAGACCCAGTACTTC CASGSLSGGQETQYF few TRBV19 TRBD2 TRBJ2-5
TGCGCCAGCAGCCAAACTCCCGGGACGGGGAACACTGAAGCTTTCTTT CASSQTPGTGNTEAFF - TRBV4-1 - TRBJ1-1
TGTGCCTGGAGCACCGGGACAGGGGTCGGGTACGAGCAGTACTTC CAWSTGTGVGYEQYF few TRBV30 TRBD1 TRBJ2-7
TGTGCCAGCAGTTCAACGTGGGAGCAGTTCTTC CASSSTWEQFF - TRBV28 - TRBJ2-1
TGTGCCATCAGTGAACAGGGTAACACCGGGGAGCTGTTTTTT CAISEQGNTGELFF few TRBV10-3 - TRBJ2-2
TGCGCCAGCAGCTTGACAGGTCCCCCCTACGAGCAGTACTTC CASSLTGPPYEQYF few TRBV5-1 - TRBJ2-7
TGTGCCAGCTCACCGGTCTCAGGACAGGGGATTTCTGGGGCCAACGTCCTGACTTTC CASSPVSGQGISGANVLTF - TRBV18 TRBD1 TRBJ2-6
TGTGCCAGCAGCGAAGACTACGAGCAGTACTTC CASSEDYEQYF few TRBV2 - TRBJ2-7
TGTGCCAGCAGCTGGACTTGGGATACGCAGTATTTT CASSWTWDTQYF few TRBV6-6 - TRBJ2-3
TGTGCCAGCAGCTTAGTAGCCGGACAGTTAAGCGAGCAGTACTTC CASSLVAGQLSEQYF few TRBV11-3 - TRBJ2-7
TGTGCCAGCAGCCAATCAACGCCGGGACCCCTGAATGGCTACACCTTC CASSQSTPGPLNGYTF few TRBV14 - TRBJ1-2
TGTGCCAGCAGTTACGGGTGGACAGGGGAGACCCAGTACTTC CASSYGWTGETQYF few TRBV6-5 TRBD1 TRBJ2-5
TGTGCCTGGAGATCGACAGGGGCGAACAATTCACCCCTCCACTTT CAWRSTGANNSPLHF few TRBV30 TRBD1 TRBJ1-6
TGTGCCAGCAGCGTATGGGTAGGGGCTGGTGGCTACACCTTC CASSVWVGAGGYTF few TRBV9 - TRBJ1-2
TGTGCCAGCAGCGTAGGGGACAGCTCCTACGAGCAGTACTTC CASSVGDSSYEQYF - TRBV9 TRBD1 TRBJ2-7
TGCAGCGTACTCCTCGGGAGCATAGGGGATGAGCAGTACTTC CSVLLGSIGDEQYF - TRBV29-1 - TRBJ2-7
TGTGCCAGCAGTTTTGAAGGGGTCGAGACCCAGTACTTC CASSFEGVETQYF - TRBV28 - TRBJ2-5
TGCAGTGCTATTAGCGGGGGTGAGCAGTTCTTC CSAISGGEQFF - TRBV20-1 TRBD2 TRBJ2-1
TGTGCCAGCAGGCCGGGCGGGGATAGCTCCTACGAGCAGTACTTC CASRPGGDSSYEQYF - TRBV27 - TRBJ2-7